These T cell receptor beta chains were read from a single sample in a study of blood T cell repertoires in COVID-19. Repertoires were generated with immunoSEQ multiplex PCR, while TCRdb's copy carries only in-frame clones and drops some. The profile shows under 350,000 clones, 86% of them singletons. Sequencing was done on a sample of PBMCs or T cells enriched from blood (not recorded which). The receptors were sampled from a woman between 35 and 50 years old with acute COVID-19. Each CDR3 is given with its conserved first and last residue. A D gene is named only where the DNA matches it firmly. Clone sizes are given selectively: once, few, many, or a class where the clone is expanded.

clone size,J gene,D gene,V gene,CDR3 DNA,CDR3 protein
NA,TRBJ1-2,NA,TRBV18,TGTGCCAGCTCCCCGGACAGATCCTATGGCTACACCTTC,CASSPDRSYGYTF
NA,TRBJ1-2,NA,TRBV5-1,TGCGCCAGCAGCTTGATGGGGGCCGGGGAAAACTATGGCTACACCTTC,CASSLMGAGENYGYTF
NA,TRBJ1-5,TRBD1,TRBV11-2,TGTGCCAGCAGCTTAGTCCGTGGGACAGGAGTTAGCAATCAGCCCCAGCATTTT,CASSLVRGTGVSNQPQHF
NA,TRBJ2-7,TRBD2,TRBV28,TGTGCCAGCAGCCCGGGACTACCCTACGAGCAGTACTTC,CASSPGLPYEQYF
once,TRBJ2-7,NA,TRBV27,TGTGCCAGCCATGCCGTCGGGGCGGGGAGTTACGAGCAGTACTTC,CASHAVGAGSYEQYF
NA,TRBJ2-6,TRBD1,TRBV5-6,TGTGCCAGCAGCTCCTTGCCGGGACAGGGAATCAGGGCCAACGTCCTGACTTTC,CASSSLPGQGIRANVLTF
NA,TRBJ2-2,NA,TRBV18,TGTGCCAGCTCACCACGTTTGCGGACGAACACCGGGGAGCTGTTTTTT,CASSPRLRTNTGELFF
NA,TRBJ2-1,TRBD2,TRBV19,TGTGCCAGTAGTACCGGGACTAGCGGGTACAATGAGCAGTTCTTC,CASSTGTSGYNEQFF
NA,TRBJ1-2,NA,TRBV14,TGTGCCAGCAGCCAAGATCCACTGGCCCCTACAGGGAACTATGGCTACACCTTC,CASSQDPLAPTGNYGYTF
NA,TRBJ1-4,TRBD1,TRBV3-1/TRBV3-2,TGTGCCAGCAGCCGTTTTTCAATCACAGGGACAGGGAATAATGAAAAACTGTTTTTT,CASSRFSITGTGNNEKLFF
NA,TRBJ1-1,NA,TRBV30,TGTGCCTGGAGTGTACTGACAGGAAACACTGAAGCTTTCTTT,CAWSVLTGNTEAFF
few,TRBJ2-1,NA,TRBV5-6,TGTGCCAGCAGTTTTGAGGTAGGGGAAACCTACAATGAGCAGTTCTTC,CASSFEVGETYNEQFF
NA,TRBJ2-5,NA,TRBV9,TGTGCCAGCAGCGTCCTCTCCCGGGGGTCCCAAGAGACCCAGTACTTC,CASSVLSRGSQETQYF
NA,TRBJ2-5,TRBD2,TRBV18,TGTGCCAGCTCACCCCCCTCGGGGGGGCCGGGAGAGACCCAGTACTTC,CASSPPSGGPGETQYF
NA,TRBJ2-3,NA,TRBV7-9,TGTGCCAGCAGCTTAAGCCAGGCCATCACAGATACGCAGTATTTT,CASSLSQAITDTQYF
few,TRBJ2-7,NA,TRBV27,TGTGCCAGCAGTTCCGCCGCCGGGACACCCACCGAGCAGTACTTC,CASSSAAGTPTEQYF
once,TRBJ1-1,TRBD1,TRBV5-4,TGTGCCAGCAGCTGGGCAGGGGGATCAAACACTGAAGCTTTCTTT,CASSWAGGSNTEAFF
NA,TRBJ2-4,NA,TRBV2,TGTGCCAGTACGCAGGGTGGCAAAAACATTCAGTACTTC,CASTQGGKNIQYF
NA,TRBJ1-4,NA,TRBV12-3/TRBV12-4,TGTGCCAGCAGTGACAGGACCCAAACGGGACTGTTTTTT,CASSDRTQTGLFF
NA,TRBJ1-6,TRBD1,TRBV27,TGTGCCAGCAGCTACTTGGACAGGACTTCACCCCTCCACTTT,CASSYLDRTSPLHF
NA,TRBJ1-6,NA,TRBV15,TGTGCCACCAGCAGAGATAGCAACTCCTATAATTCACCCCTCCACTTT,CATSRDSNSYNSPLHF
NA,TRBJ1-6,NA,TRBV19,TGTGCCAGTAGTATTTCTCAGATCAATAATTCACCCCTCCACTTT,CASSISQINNSPLHF
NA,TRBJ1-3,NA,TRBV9,TGTGCCAGCAGCGTAGACGGGAACTCTGGAAACACCATATATTTT,CASSVDGNSGNTIYF
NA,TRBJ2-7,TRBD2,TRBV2,TGTGCCAGCATTGGAGGGACTAGCGGGATTTCCAAGCAGTACTTC,CASIGGTSGISKQYF
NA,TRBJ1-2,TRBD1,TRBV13,TGTGCCAGCAGCTTTCCAGGGGGCTTGGTGGGCTACACCTTC,CASSFPGGLVGYTF
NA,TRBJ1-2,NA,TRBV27,TGTGCCAGCAGTTTTCACACAGGGATCTATGGCTACACCTTC,CASSFHTGIYGYTF
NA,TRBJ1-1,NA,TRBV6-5,TGTGCCAGCAGTCGTGCCGGTGCCTTGAACACTGAAGCTTTCTTT,CASSRAGALNTEAFF
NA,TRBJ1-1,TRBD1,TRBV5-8,TGTGCCAGCAGCCGTAGACAGGGGGCAGGCACTGAAGCTTTCTTT,CASSRRQGAGTEAFF
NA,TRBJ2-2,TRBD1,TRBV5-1,TGCGCCAGCAGCTTTTTGTATCAGGGGGACGGGGAGCTGTTTTTT,CASSFLYQGDGELFF
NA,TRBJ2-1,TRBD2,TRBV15,TGTGCCACCAGCAGGACGACTAGCGGGGCTGTGTACAATGAGCAGTTCTTC,CATSRTTSGAVYNEQFF
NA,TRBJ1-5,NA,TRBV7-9,TGTGCCAGCAGCTCCCCCGGGCAGCCCCAGCATTTT,CASSSPGQPQHF
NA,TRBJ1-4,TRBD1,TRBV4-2,TGTGCCAGCAGCCGAGACGGGACAGGGGATGAAAAACTGTTTTTT,CASSRDGTGDEKLFF
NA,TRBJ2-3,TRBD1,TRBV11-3,TGTGCCAGCAGCCCACGGTCGGGGACAGATAACTCAGATACGCAGTATTTT,CASSPRSGTDNSDTQYF
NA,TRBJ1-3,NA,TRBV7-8,TGTGCCAGCAGCAAACAGCTAAGCTCTGGAAACACCATATATTTT,CASSKQLSSGNTIYF
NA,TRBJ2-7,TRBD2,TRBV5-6,TGTGCCAGCAGCTTCTCGACTAGCGGAAACTACGAGCAGTACTTC,CASSFSTSGNYEQYF
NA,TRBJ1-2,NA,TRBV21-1,TGTGCCAGCAGCAAAGTGACAAGAGACTATGGCTACACCTTC,CASSKVTRDYGYTF
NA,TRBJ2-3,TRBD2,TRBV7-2,TGTGCCAGCAGCTCCGGGGGGGTGGTGCGGGGAGATACGCAGTATTTT,CASSSGGVVRGDTQYF
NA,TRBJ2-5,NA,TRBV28,TGTGCCAGCAGTTTAAGCGGGCCAAGAGAGACCCAGTACTTC,CASSLSGPRETQYF
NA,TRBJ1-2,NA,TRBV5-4,TGTGCCAGCAGCTTGCCAGGGAACGGTGAGGGCTACACCTTC,CASSLPGNGEGYTF
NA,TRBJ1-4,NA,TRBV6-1,TGTGCCAGCAGTGACCTAGACAGCCTTAATGAAAAACTGTTTTTT,CASSDLDSLNEKLFF
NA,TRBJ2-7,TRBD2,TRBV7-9,TGTGCCAGCAGCTTAGTGACTAGCGGGAGTGATGAGCAGTACTTC,CASSLVTSGSDEQYF